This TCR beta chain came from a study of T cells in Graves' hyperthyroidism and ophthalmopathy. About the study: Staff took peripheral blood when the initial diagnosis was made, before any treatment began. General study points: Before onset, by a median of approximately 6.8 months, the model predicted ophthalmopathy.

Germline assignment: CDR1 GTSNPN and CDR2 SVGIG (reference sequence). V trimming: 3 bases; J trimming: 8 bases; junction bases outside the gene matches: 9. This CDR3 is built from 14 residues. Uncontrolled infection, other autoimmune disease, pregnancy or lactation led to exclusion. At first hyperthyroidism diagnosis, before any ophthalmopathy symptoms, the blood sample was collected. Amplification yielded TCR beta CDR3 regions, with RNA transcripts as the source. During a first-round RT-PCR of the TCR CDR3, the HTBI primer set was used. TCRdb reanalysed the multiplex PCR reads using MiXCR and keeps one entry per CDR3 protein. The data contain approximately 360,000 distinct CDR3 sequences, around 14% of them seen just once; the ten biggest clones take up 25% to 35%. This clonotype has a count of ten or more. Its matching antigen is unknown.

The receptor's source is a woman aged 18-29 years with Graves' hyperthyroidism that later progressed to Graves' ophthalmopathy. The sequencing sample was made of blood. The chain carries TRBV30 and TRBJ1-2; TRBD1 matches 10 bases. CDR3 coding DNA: TGTGCCTGGAGCCTGGACAGGGGGACTTACGGCTACACCTTC. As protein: CAWSLDRGTYGYTF.